Only a few counts were recorded for the clone carrying this TCR beta chain. What it binds is not known. At one end the junction does not follow the germline gene, possibly because of a read error. The authors' processing: Clinicopathological groups of papillary thyroid cancer showed CDR3 differences that were used to build a distant-metastasis classifier. TCRdb re-clonotyped the PCR reads through MiXCR. Here the V and J calls rest on TCRdb's processing, not on the authors' analysis. Among around 44,000 clones, approximately 28% were seen once, and the ten largest hold approximately 9.8%. This sample was included in a study of metastatic and nonmetastatic thyroid tumors. At the level of the study: The study looked at repertoires side by side in blood and in tumor or nodule tissue from malignant and benign thyroid patients.

Study-level results: Benign nodules were reported to have significantly lower TCR beta diversity than malignant thyroid tumors, in blood and tumor.

Ahead of thyroid surgery, no patient had received treatment of any kind. CDR3 length: 15 amino acids. Germline assignment: CDR1 MDHEN and CDR2 SYDVKM. Sequencing used blood. The chain is built from TRBV28 and TRBJ2-3; perhaps TRBD2 as D (5 bases). The TCR comes from a male donor with papillary thyroid cancer or a benign thyroid nodule (not recorded which). Some clones in this sample may be carry-over from other donors' samples. CDR3 protein: CASSFVARNTYTQYF. The CDR3 DNA follows: TGTGCCAGCAGTTTTGTAGCGCGGAACACATATACGCAGTATTTT.